The 28 T cell receptor beta chains given below trace back to one sample, sequenced in a study of blood T cell repertoires in COVID-19. Repertoires were generated with immunoSEQ multiplex PCR, while TCRdb's copy carries only in-frame clones and drops some. Counted here are about 220,000 clones, roughly 88% occurring once; the ten biggest clones make up over 2%. Sequencing used peripheral blood. The source of these receptors is a man aged 25-40 years who had recovered from COVID-19.

The chain joins TRBV6-5 to TRBJ1-5; perhaps TRBD1 as D (5 bases). Trimming stripped 6 bases from V and 1 base from J, with 13 bases between. Germline CDR1 and CDR2: MNHEY and SVGAGI. CDR3 length equals 15 residues. The CDR3, as DNA: TGTGCCAGCAGCCAAACGGGGGTGAGCAATCAGCCCCAGCATTTT. Amino acid sequence: CASSQTGVSNQPQHF.

Turning to this clone: Other DNA sequences of this sample code for an identical CDR3. The gene calls are TRBV5-1 and TRBJ2-5, with 8 nucleotides matching TRBD2. After removal of 0 bases from V and 2 bases from J, the junction contained 3 bases not matched to a gene. Germline V gene data show CDR1 as SGHRS and CDR2 as YFSETQ. The CDR3 extends over 15 amino acids. This chain's CDR3 is CASSLAPGGQETQYF. The CDR3 DNA reads TGCGCCAGCAGCTTGGCCCCGGGGGGGCAAGAGACCCAGTACTTC.

V is TRBV7-7 and J is TRBJ1-3; no reliable D call. V was cut by 5 bases and J by 3 bases, with 8 bases left in between. The CDR3 is made up of 13 amino acids. Germline-derived CDR1 and CDR2 are SSHAT and FNYEAQ (reference sequence). The CDR3 spells CASSPSDGNTIYF. The CDR3 coding sequence is TGTGCCAGCAGCCCCTCAGATGGAAACACCATATATTTT.

This sequence joins TRBV15 and TRBJ1-5; tentative D call: TRBD1 (5 bases). Germline V gene sequence: CDR1 LNHNV, CDR2 YYDKDF (reference sequence). This CDR3 is built from 15 residues. V was pared by 9 bases and J by 0 bases, with 15 bases between. CDR3 in amino acids: CATRRGDPSNQPQHF. The CDR3 bases are TGTGCCACGCGTCGGGGGGACCCTAGCAATCAGCCCCAGCATTTT.

The V call is TRBV5-6, the J call TRBJ1-4; the D is unclear. V was trimmed by 5 bases and J by 0 bases, leaving 11 bases between them. The CDR3 has 15 amino acids. Germline loops: CDR1 SGHDT, CDR2 YYEEEE. The CDR3 nucleotides read TGTGCCAGCAGTCCTACTCTATCAACTAATGAAAAACTGTTTTTT. Its translation is CASSPTLSTNEKLFF.

The CDR3, as DNA: TGTGCCAGCAGCTTAGTCGGACAGGGGTCAGCGTCGGCATACGAGCAGTACTTC. Its translation: CASSLVGQGSASAYEQYF. This chain connects TRBV11-2 to TRBJ2-7, with 9 bases identical to TRBD1. Trimming cost V 1 base and J 4 bases; bases outside gene matches: 14. Per germline, CDR1 SGHAT and CDR2 FQNNGV. The CDR3 sequence is 18 residues long.

This clone has just one count. The V call is TRBV24-1, the J call TRBJ1-2; 11 bases are shared with TRBD1. V trimming: 2 bases; J trimming: 8 bases; junction bases outside the gene matches: 9. CDR1 is KGHDR, CDR2 SFDVKD, per germline. This CDR3 has 16 residues. The CDR3 is CATSDSRTGGREGYTF. CDR3 DNA: TGTGCCACCAGTGATTCCCGGACAGGGGGCAGGGAAGGCTACACCTTC.

This chain joins TRBV10-3 and TRBJ2-4; TRBD1 is a possible D gene (6 bases). The CDR3 sequence is 13 residues long. From germline, CDR1 is ENHRY and CDR2 SYGVKD. V shed 10 bases and J shed 0 bases, with 10 bases lying between them. The DNA for the CDR3 is TGTGCCACCCGGGACATAGCCAAAAACATTCAGTACTTC. This encodes CATRDIAKNIQYF.

This chain links TRBV9 with TRBJ2-2, with D maybe TRBD1 (6 bases). The germline CDR1 and CDR2 sequences are SGDLS and YYNGEE. V was clipped by 4 bases and J by 4 bases, with 17 bases between them. The CDR3 has 16 residues. The CDR3 bases are TGTGCCAGCAGCAAACAGGGTGAGACTCCCACCGGGGAGCTGTTTTTT. Translating gives CASSKQGETPTGELFF.

The V call is TRBV2, the J call TRBJ2-1; 14 nucleotides line up with TRBD2. The CDR3 has 16 amino acids. Germline CDR1 and CDR2: SNHLY and FYNNEI. The V and J ends lost 6 bases and 3 bases, in that order; junction bases with no gene match: 4. The CDR3 DNA sequence: TGTGCCAGCAGAGGACTAGCGGGGGGTCACTACAATGAGCAGTTCTTC. Translation: CASRGLAGGHYNEQFF.

The chain has TRBV19 and TRBJ1-6; D is unresolved. Trimming pared 3 bases from V and 10 bases from J, leaving 10 bases between. CDR1 LNHDA and CDR2 SQIVND come from the germline V gene (reference sequence). The CDR3 runs to 13 residues. CDR3 in amino acids: CASSMNSESPLHF. The CDR3 bases are TGTGCCAGTAGTATGAATAGTGAGTCACCCCTCCACTTT.

The V call is TRBV4-2, the J call TRBJ1-2; no clear D. The CDR3 runs 14 residues. Trimming left V 4 bases short and J 6 bases short, with 15 bases between. The germline V gene has CDR1 LGHNA and CDR2 YNFKEQ. The CDR3 here is CASSRMEANHGYTF. The CDR3 DNA is TGTGCCAGCAGCCGGATGGAGGCAAATCATGGCTACACCTTC.

The genes are TRBV19 and TRBJ2-7; D is possibly TRBD1 (7 bases). CDR3 length: 14 amino acids. Germline loops: CDR1 LNHDA, CDR2 SQIVND (reference sequence). Trimming took off 7 bases at V and 4 bases at J, with 17 bases between the two ends. CDR3 nucleotide sequence: TGTGCCAGTACCCCGGGGGACAGCGTTTACGAGCAGTACTTC. Amino acid sequence: CASTPGDSVYEQYF.

The chain joins TRBV27 to TRBJ1-5; no clear D. CDR1 is MNHEY and CDR2 is SMNVEV in the germline V gene (reference sequence). The CDR3 is 13 residues long. The V and J ends lost 3 bases and 2 bases respectively, with 5 bases between them. This chain's CDR3 is CASSFGGNQPQHF. The CDR3 region has the DNA TGTGCCAGCAGTTTCGGGGGCAATCAGCCCCAGCATTTT.

The chain is built from TRBV6-5 and TRBJ1-2; 10 nucleotides agree with TRBD1. CDR1 and CDR2 (germline): MNHEY, SVGAGI. V lost 0 bases to trimming and J lost 4 bases; unmatched junction nucleotides: 2. This CDR3 has 15 residues. The CDR3 loop reads CASSYSGTGVYGYTF. DNA for the CDR3: TGTGCCAGCAGTTACTCCGGGACAGGGGTCTATGGCTACACCTTC.

The J gene is TRBJ2-1, the V gene TRBV5-1; TRBD1 might be the D (6 bases). This CDR3 comprises 16 residues. V gave up 0 bases and J gave up 7 bases, with 17 bases separating them. Per germline, CDR1 SGHRS and CDR2 YFSETQ. In DNA, the CDR3 is TGCGCCAGCAGCTTGGTCTCGGGGCAGGGGATGAATGAGCAGTTCTTC. Translating it yields CASSLVSGQGMNEQFF. Full variable domain (missing parts from reference TRBV5-1 and TRBJ2-1): KAGVTQTPRYLIKTRGQQVTLSCSPISGHRSVSWYQQTPGQGLQFLFEYFSETQRNKGNFPGRFSGRQFSNSRSEMNVSTLELGDSALYLCASSLVSGQGMNEQFFGPGTRLTVL.

The chain combines TRBV2 with TRBJ1-5; 11 bases are a match to TRBD1. After removal of 4 bases from V and 5 bases from J, the junction contained 4 bases not matched to a gene. The CDR3 loop spans 15 amino acids. In germline, CDR1 is SNHLY, CDR2 FYNNEI. CDR3 DNA: TGTGCCAGCAGTGGGACAGGGGGCTTTTATCAGCCCCAGCATTTT. Its translation: CASSGTGGFYQPQHF.

V gene TRBV4-2 combines with J gene TRBJ2-1; 10 positions match TRBD2. Germline-derived CDR1 and CDR2 are LGHNA and YNFKEQ. V was pared by 5 bases and J by 15 bases, with 16 bases of the junction left unmatched. This CDR3 has 15 residues. CDR3 coding DNA: TGTGCCAGCAGCGACAGCGGGGGGGCTCTCTCCCGACGGTTCTTC. Protein: CASSDSGGALSRRFF.

This chain connects TRBV19 to TRBJ2-7; TRBD1 matches at 10 bases. Trimming removed 6 bases from V and 5 bases from J; junction bases left unmatched: 7. Germline V gene data show CDR1 as LNHDA and CDR2 as SQIVND (reference sequence). The CDR3 length is 14 residues. The CDR3 loop reads CASRFPGQGNEQYF. CDR3 nucleotides: TGTGCCAGTAGGTTTCCGGGACAGGGGAACGAGCAGTACTTC.

CDR3: CASSLDRGQNTGELFF. Written as DNA, the CDR3 is TGTGCCAGCAGCTTAGATAGGGGGCAGAACACCGGGGAGCTGTTTTTT. The chain has TRBV7-6 and TRBJ2-2; TRBD1 aligns across 7 bases. Unmatched junction bases numbered 3, after V lost 1 base and J lost 1 base. CDR3 length equals 16 residues. The germline V gene has CDR1 SGHVS and CDR2 FNYEAQ.

J is TRBJ1-4 and V is TRBV5-1; 9 positions agree with TRBD1. The germline gives CDR1 SGHRS, CDR2 YFSETQ. The V and J ends lost 0 bases and 8 bases, in that order; junction bases with no gene match: 8. CDR3 size: 16 residues. The CDR3 sequence is CASSLAGTGFREKLFF. The DNA of the CDR3 is TGCGCCAGCAGCTTGGCCGGGACAGGGTTTAGGGAAAAACTGTTTTTT.

The chain recombines TRBV3-1 (or the pseudogene TRBV3-2) with TRBJ1-3; possible D gene TRBD1, 6 bases. Germline V lookup: CDR1 LGHDT, CDR2 YNNKEL (reference sequence). V gave up 6 bases and J gave up 10 bases, with 19 bases separating them. CDR3 size: 14 residues. The CDR3 loop is CASSHLRGEGTIYF. The CDR3 DNA sequence: TGTGCCAGCAGTCATCTCAGGGGAGAAGGAACCATATATTTT.

The sample holds one count of this clone. The V gene is TRBV6-4, the J gene TRBJ2-3, with 8 bases aligning to TRBD1. The CDR3 consists of 13 residues. J gave up 3 bases and V 6 bases, and 2 bases lay outside the gene matches. Germline V lookup: CDR1 MRHNA, CDR2 SNTAGT. CDR3: CASRRQGTDTQYF. The CDR3 nucleotides read TGTGCCAGCAGGAGACAGGGGACAGATACGCAGTATTTT.

The chain has TRBV11-2 and TRBJ2-7; unclear D gene. Germline lookup yields CDR1 SGHAT and CDR2 FQNNGV. Trimming took 5 bases from V and 2 from J, leaving 25 bases between them. This CDR3 spans 18 amino acids. CDR3 nucleotides: TGTGCCAGCAGCCAACGTCTCACTAAGCGCTCTGGCACCTACGAGCAGTACTTC. This codes for CASSQRLTKRSGTYEQYF.

The rearrangement links TRBV5-4 to TRBJ1-4; D is undetermined. The CDR3 contains 13 residues. Trimming took off 2 bases at V and 3 bases at J, with 5 bases between the two ends. Germline CDR1 and CDR2: SGHNT and YYREEE (reference sequence). CDR3 coding DNA: TGTGCCAGCAGCTTATGGCCTAATGAAAAACTGTTTTTT. Its translation is CASSLWPNEKLFF. Full variable domain (rest looked up from reference TRBV5-4 and TRBJ1-4): ETGVTQSPTHLIKTRGQQVTLRCSSQSGHNTVSWYQQALGQGPQFIFQYYREEENGRGNFPPRFSGLQFPNYSSELNVNALELDDSALYLCASSLWPNEKLFFGSGTQLSVL.

The chain couples TRBV6-1 to TRBJ1-5; perhaps TRBD1 as D (6 bases). Germline values: CDR1 MNHNS, CDR2 SASEGT. The CDR3 is 16 residues long. The V gene lost 3 bases and the J gene lost 1 base, with 13 bases spanning the gap. The DNA for the CDR3 is TGTGCCAGCAGTGACACCGGGACAAACAGCAATCAGCCCCAGCATTTT. Encoded protein: CASSDTGTNSNQPQHF.

This sequence joins TRBV3-1 (or the pseudogene TRBV3-2) and TRBJ2-1; a possible D gene is TRBD2 (5 bases). The CDR3 is made up of 15 amino acids. In germline, CDR1 is LGHDT, CDR2 YNNKEL (reference sequence). V lost 4 bases and J lost 3, with 13 bases in between. In DNA, the CDR3 is TGTGCCAGCAGCCCTTTCCCGGGAAACTACAATGAGCAGTTCTTC. This translates into CASSPFPGNYNEQFF.

The chain combines TRBV29-1 with TRBJ2-7, with a tentative D call TRBD2 (5 bases). The germline gives CDR1 SQVTM, CDR2 ANQGSEA. The CDR3 has 13 amino acids. Trimming removed 4 bases from V and 2 bases from J, with 12 bases in between. CDR3 protein: CSVARTFPYEQYF. The CDR3 coding sequence is TGCAGCGTTGCGCGGACTTTCCCCTACGAGCAGTACTTC.